Listed below are T cell receptor beta chains from one sample, sequenced in a study of lymphopenia after photon versus proton radiotherapy. Clones were sequenced by immunoSEQ multiplex PCR, and TCRdb holds only the in-frame ones, with some missing. The data contain tens of thousands of clones, around 86% of them singletons. The sample here was peripheral blood, taken from a patient treated with photon-based radiotherapy. These receptors all stem from a man aged 35 to 55 with gastric cancer. The CDR3 runs from the conserved cysteine through the conserved F or W. The D gene is left open where the match is weak. Clone size is given for some rows only: seen once, a few or many times, or a class if the clone is expanded.

v_call	clone_size	j_call	d_call	cdr3_aa	cdr3_nt
TRBV6-1	once	TRBJ1-4	.	CASSEVRSNEKLFF	TGTGCCAGCAGTGAAGTCAGGTCTAATGAAAAACTGTTTTTT
TRBV15	.	TRBJ2-3	.	CATSRDREADTQYF	TGTGCCACCAGCAGAGATCGGGAAGCAGATACGCAGTATTTT
TRBV6-1	once	TRBJ2-1	.	CASSVKSSNEQFF	TGTGCCAGCAGTGTAAAGTCTAGCAATGAGCAGTTCTTC
TRBV29-1	.	TRBJ2-1	.	CSVPEGGYNEQFF	TGCAGCGTTCCAGAGGGTGGGTACAATGAGCAGTTCTTC
TRBV4-3	.	TRBJ2-5	TRBD1	CASSQVTGEETQYF	TGCGCCAGCAGCCAAGTGACAGGGGAAGAGACCCAGTACTTC
TRBV12-5	.	TRBJ2-3	.	CASARGSSWDTQYF	TGTGCTAGTGCCCGAGGGAGCTCCTGGGATACGCAGTATTTT
TRBV19	.	TRBJ2-5	.	CASRARVQETQYF	TGTGCCAGTCGAGCCAGGGTACAAGAGACCCAGTACTTC
TRBV27	.	TRBJ2-5	.	CASSSLETQYF	TGTGCCAGCAGTTCCTTAGAGACCCAGTACTTC
TRBV11-2	.	TRBJ1-1	.	CASSHRAPVEAFF	TGTGCCAGCAGCCACAGGGCCCCTGTGGAAGCTTTCTTT
TRBV6-6	.	TRBJ1-4	TRBD1	CASSYERQGGEKLFF	TGTGCCAGCAGTTACGAGCGACAGGGGGGGGAAAAACTGTTTTTT
TRBV5-5	.	TRBJ2-7	.	CASSFRQASYEQYF	TGTGCCAGCAGCTTTCGACAGGCCTCCTACGAGCAGTACTTC
TRBV5-4	once	TRBJ2-5	TRBD1	CASSFTGQGRRTKETQYF	TGTGCCAGCAGCTTCACGGGACAGGGGCGCAGGACAAAGGAGACCCAGTACTTC
TRBV19	.	TRBJ1-5	TRBD1	CASSMGQGGNNQPQHF	TGTGCCAGTAGTATGGGACAGGGTGGAAACAATCAGCCCCAGCATTTT
TRBV10-3	.	TRBJ2-2	TRBD2	CAISETSGGAGELFF	TGTGCCATCAGTGAGACTAGCGGGGGGGCCGGGGAGCTGTTTTTT
TRBV9	.	TRBJ2-2	.	CASSVRAGSGELFF	TGTGCCAGCAGCGTAAGGGCAGGGTCCGGGGAGCTGTTTTTT
TRBV25-1	.	TRBJ2-7	TRBD1	CASRGQGAHYEQYF	TGTGCCAGCAGGGGACAGGGGGCACACTACGAGCAGTACTTC